This TCR beta chain derives from a study of blood T cell repertoires in COVID-19. Looking at the study overall: The United States, Italy and Spain were the sources of the acute and convalescent COVID-19 samples. PBMCs, B-cell-depleted T cells, or T cells were the source of the cDNA or gDNA that made up the material.

Original processing methods: Reference gene primer amplification gave nucleated cell count estimates. Using immunoSEQ multiplex PCR, the repertoire was profiled, and TCRdb retains in-frame clones only, with some absent. The DNA was the basis for D and trimming; V, J and clone size are from that table. This sample has roughly 260,000 clones, with about nine tenths found just once. CDR1 LGHNA and CDR2 YNFKEQ come from the germline V gene. The V gene lost 3 bases and the J gene lost 7 bases, with 12 bases spanning the gap. The CDR3 totals 13 residues. The rearrangement joins TRBV4-2 to TRBJ1-1; weak D call: TRBD1 (5 bases). The receptor's source is a woman in her fifties or sixties who had recovered from COVID-19. The sequenced material came from peripheral blood. The CDR3 reads CASSHDGHFEAFF. CDR3 in DNA: TGTGCCAGCAGCCATGACGGACACTTTGAAGCTTTCTTT.